These 11 T cell receptor beta chains were all obtained from the same sample, sequenced in a study of patients and donors after allogeneic stem cell transplantation. MiXCR was run by TCRdb on the RT-PCR reads, yielding one entry per CDR3 protein. The repertoire holds approximately 200,000 distinct CDR3 sequences, with roughly 38% as singletons. Material: blood, either unsorted or a sorted T cell fraction (not recorded which). These receptors all stem from a human donor who was either an allogeneic HSCT recipient or a stem cell or donor lymphocyte infusion donor (not recorded which). It is not recorded whose cells these are; they may come from a transplant donor.

This chain connects TRBV12-3 or TRBV12-4 to TRBJ2-7, with D tentatively TRBD2 (6 bases). The CDR3 is 14 residues long. Trimming took 5 bases from V and 2 from J, leaving 13 bases between them. As DNA, the CDR3 is TGTGCCAGCAGTAGGTATGGAGGGACCTACGAGCAGTACTTC. Translation: CASSRYGGTYEQYF.

This clonotype was counted between two and nine times. The chain recombines TRBV5-1 with TRBJ2-2, with TRBD2 matching over 11 bases. CDR3 length: 16 residues. V lost 4 bases to trimming and J lost 4 bases; unmatched junction nucleotides: 6. Germline V lookup: CDR1 SGHRS, CDR2 YFSETQ. The CDR3 spells CASSVGLAVPTGELFF. DNA for the CDR3: TGCGCCAGCAGCGTGGGACTAGCGGTACCCACCGGGGAGCTGTTTTTT.

Concerning this clonotype itself: The missing conserved phenylalanine or tryptophan at the end of this CDR3 makes a read error likely. The chain couples TRBV12-3 or TRBV12-4 to TRBJ1-6, with D possibly being TRBD1 (6 bases). V was trimmed by 6 bases and J by 7 bases, leaving 13 bases between them. This CDR3 is 14 amino acids long. CDR3 sequence reads: CASRSGQRNSPLHL. The CDR3 DNA reads TGTGCCAGCAGGAGTGGACAGAGAAATTCACCCCTCCACTTG.

This clonotype was seen more than once but under ten times. The chain has TRBV4-2 and TRBJ1-1, with TRBD1 identical over 9 bases. This CDR3 has 14 residues. CDR1 and CDR2 from the germline V gene are LGHNA and YNFKEQ. The V segment lost 3 bases and the J segment 2 bases; nucleotides outside the gene matches: 1. CDR3 DNA: TGTGCCAGCAGCCAGACAGGGGGAAACACTGAAGCTTTCTTT. Translating it yields CASSQTGGNTEAFF.

This clonotype has only a few counts. The chain couples TRBV3-1 to TRBJ1-5; D possibly corresponds to TRBD1 (5 bases). CDR1 and CDR2 from the germline V gene are LGHDT and YNNKEL (reference sequence). This CDR3 comprises 14 residues. V was clipped by 0 bases and J by 7 bases, with 10 bases between them. The CDR3 DNA follows: TGTGCCAGCAGCCAAGAAGGATGGGGGCAGCCCCAGCATTTT. It encodes CASSQEGWGQPQHF.

This chain links TRBV12-3 or TRBV12-4 with TRBJ1-1, with a tentative D call TRBD1 (5 bases). The CDR3 sequence is 14 residues long. Trimming pared 3 bases from V and 2 bases from J, leaving 10 bases between. The CDR3 coding sequence is TGTGCCAGCAGTTTGGGGGGTCGAAACACTGAAGCTTTCTTT. It translates to CASSLGGRNTEAFF.

This clonotype has more than one count but fewer than ten. The chain links TRBV11-2 to TRBJ2-5; 7 positions match TRBD2. V lost 5 bases to trimming and J lost 5 bases; unmatched junction nucleotides: 14. Germline lookup yields CDR1 SGHAT and CDR2 FQNNGV. The CDR3 covers 16 residues. The CDR3 reads CASSRMGPAGYETQYF. CDR3 bases: TGTGCCAGCAGCCGGATGGGCCCAGCGGGGTACGAGACCCAGTACTTC.

This clonotype occurred a few times. The gene calls are TRBV5-1 and TRBJ1-2; D might be TRBD1 (6 bases). The CDR3 is 13 amino acids. Trimming left V 7 bases short and J 3 bases short, with 13 bases between. Per the germline V gene, CDR1 is SGHRS and CDR2 is YFSETQ. CDR3 residues: CASQGRSDYGYTF. The CDR3 DNA follows: TGCGCCAGCCAGGGGCGAAGCGACTATGGCTACACCTTC.

This clonotype was seen more than once but under ten times. The chain combines TRBV11-1 with TRBJ1-2; D is unresolved. The germline CDR1 and CDR2 sequences are SGHAT and FQDESV (reference sequence). The CDR3 totals 16 residues. V was shortened by 5 bases and J by 1 base, with 17 bases between the two germline ends. CDR3 sequence: CASSKGYGRNNYGYTF. The DNA for the CDR3 is TGTGCCAGCAGCAAAGGTTATGGCAGAAATAACTATGGCTACACCTTC.

The chain is built from TRBV15 and TRBJ1-1; D is unclear. CDR1 and CDR2 from the germline V gene are LNHNV and YYDKDF (reference sequence). V was shortened by 0 bases and J by 4 bases, with 12 bases between the two germline ends. This CDR3 has 15 amino acids. The CDR3 nucleotides are TGTGCCACCAGCAGAGATCGGTCGGGGAGCACTGAAGCTTTCTTT. Its translation is CATSRDRSGSTEAFF.

This clonotype was recorded a few times. The chain combines TRBV7-9 with TRBJ1-2; 11 bases agree with TRBD1. This CDR3 has 15 amino acids. Per germline, CDR1 SEHNR and CDR2 FQNEAQ (reference sequence). Germline trimming cut 2 bases from V and 7 bases from J; bases unmatched to any gene: 6. CDR3 in amino acids: CASSLIRTGGVGYTF. CDR3 in DNA: TGTGCCAGCAGCTTAATTCGGACAGGGGGCGTTGGCTACACCTTC.